These 2 T cell receptor beta chains share one sample of origin, sequenced in a study of T cell responses to AZD1222 COVID-19 vaccine. This table comes from immunoSEQ multiplex PCR, and its TCRdb copy is limited to in-frame clones, with some not included. This sample carries under 150,000 clones, roughly 92% of them seen once, and the ten largest clones take more than 0.95%. This sample comprised peripheral blood, obtained 28 days after the second AZD1222 dose. These receptors came from an adult who received the AZD1222 COVID-19 vaccine.

This clone was recorded only once. The CDR3 reads CASSLVESNTEAFF. DNA of the CDR3: TGTGCCAGCAGCTTAGTGGAATCGAACACTGAAGCTTTCTTT. This rearrangement joins TRBV7-2 to TRBJ1-1; D gene uncertain. The germline V and J ends were trimmed by 1 base and 1 base, with 7 bases remaining between them. Germline V lookup: CDR1 SGHTA, CDR2 FQGNSA. The CDR3 spans 14 residues.

The CDR3, as DNA: TGCGCCAGCAGCCAGAAAGGAGATACGCAGTATTTT. It specifies CASSQKGDTQYF. The chain uses TRBV5-1 and TRBJ2-3; D is ambiguous. CDR3 size: 12 residues. With 4 bases removed from V and 5 bases from J, the gap between germline ends came to 8 bases. The germline V gene has CDR1 SGHRS and CDR2 YFSETQ. Full variable domain (outside the CDR3, taken from reference TRBV5-1 and TRBJ2-3): KAGVTQTPRYLIKTRGQQVTLSCSPISGHRSVSWYQQTPGQGLQFLFEYFSETQRNKGNFPGRFSGRQFSNSRSEMNVSTLELGDSALYLCASSQKGDTQYFGPGTRLTVL.